The T cell receptor beta chain described here comes from a study of CD8+ T cells in alopecia areata. Notes on the study in general: Resident alphabeta T-cell populations of normal skin are likewise subject to sequencing in scalp samples. Compared with normal scalp, lesional scalp had higher clonality and more expanded CD8+ clones.

The CDR3 runs 16 residues. Trimming removed 6 bases from V and 7 bases from J, with 22 bases in between. Germline CDR1 is MGHRA and CDR2 is YSYEKL. Treatment meaning: oral pan-JAK inhibitor, 5-10 mg twice daily. The study team obtained lesional scalp punch biopsies and peripheral blood from alopecia areata patients. In regard to this clone: Its specificity is unknown.

Extracted RNA was reverse transcribed, and the resulting cDNA served as sequencing template. TCRdb's table, derived via immunoSEQ multiplex PCR, lists solely in-frame clones and lacks some. Among just under 65,000 clones listed, just over 45% were seen once. This chain connects TRBV4-1 to TRBJ2-1, with D perhaps assigned TRBD1 or TRBD2 (5 bases each). This material consisted of CD8+ T cells sorted from blood, taken at approximately week 37, from a patient treated with tofacitinib. The TCR was taken from a human donor with alopecia areata. In nucleotides, the CDR3 is TGCGCCAGCAGTCGAGGGCCACAGGTTGGTGAGAATGAGCAGTTCTTC. Its translation is CASSRGPQVGENEQFF.